The TCR beta chain described here comes from a study of response to subunit inactivated influenza vaccine (dated by TCRdb to the late 2010s). Describing the broader study: The study used deep quantitative T cell receptor repertoire profiling to track responses to a trivalent subunit inactivated influenza vaccine.

On this clonotype itself: What antigen it recognizes has not been identified. No base-level quality is on record; no much larger clone is a single base apart.

The library was prepared using RT-PCR. The sample was run on an Illumina HiSeq 2500. Clones were called with MiXCR by TCRdb after fastp trimmed the public reads at Q25, and only in-frame beta chains were retained. Every entry covers one CDR3 protein and lists the most common genes and DNA from its rows. The sample includes more than 700,000 distinct CDR3 sequences, with 21% observed a single time. The top ten clones comprise about 9.4% of the sample. Study-wide conclusions, independent of this receptor: It was suggested by the authors that each seasonal influenza vaccination may recruit only a limited number of new T cells.

Deletion took 3 bases off V and 8 bases off J, with a span of 11 bases between the germline ends. The CDR3 has 13 amino acids, counting the end cysteine and phenylalanine. Only the CDR3 DNA is retained, 39 bases long and in frame from the first base. Here the chain combines TRBV12-3 or TRBV12-4 and TRBJ2-1; the D gene is possibly TRBD1 or TRBD2, with 5 bases matching each. The source material was PBMCs from blood, sampled about 5 days after vaccination. This receptor was identified in a man aged 50 to 59 who received an inactivated influenza vaccine. Donor details come from another sample of the same person, matched by shared clones. The sequenced DNA is TGTGCCAGCAGTTTGCGCCGGGGCCATGAGCAGTTCTTC. This codes for CASSLRRGHEQFF.